The 18 T cell receptor beta chains below were found in one sample sequenced in a study of CD8+ T cells in alopecia areata. Sequencing used cDNA as its template, made by extracting RNA and reverse transcribing it. The method was immunoSEQ multiplex PCR; TCRdb's version includes in-frame clones alone and lacks a portion of them. The sample contains 200,000 or so clones, more than 30% of which appear only once. Treatment of the sample: oral pan-JAK inhibitor, 5-10 mg twice daily. The specimen was CD4+ T cells sorted from blood, collected between weeks 30 and 35, from a patient treated with tofacitinib. These receptors all stem from a human donor with alopecia areata.

V is TRBV7-3 and J is TRBJ1-1; D unclear. The CDR3 covers 14 residues. Trimming left V 4 bases short and J 1 base short, with 10 bases between. Per the germline V gene, CDR1 is SGHTA and CDR2 is FQGTGA. CDR3 DNA sequence: TGTGCCAGCAGCTCTCGGACGGGGAACACTGAAGCTTTCTTT. Its protein is CASSSRTGNTEAFF.

A few counts support this clone. The V gene is TRBV30, the J gene TRBJ2-7; 10 bases fit TRBD1. CDR3 length equals 14 residues. CDR1 and CDR2 from the germline V gene are GTSNPN and SVGIG (reference sequence). V trimming: 5 bases; J trimming: 3 bases; junction bases outside the gene matches: 7. CDR3 bases: TGTGCCTGGCGAGGACAGGGGGTCTTCTACGAGCAGTACTTC. Translating it yields CAWRGQGVFYEQYF. Combining the CDR3 with reference TRBV30 and TRBJ2-7 gives the whole variable domain SQTIHQWPATLVQPVGSPLSLECTVEGTSNPNLYWYRQAAGRGLQLLFYSVGIGQISSEVPQNLSASRPQDRQFILSSKKLLLSDSGFYLCAWRGQGVFYEQYFGPGTRLTVT.

V usage is TRBV6-1 and J usage is TRBJ1-5; maybe TRBD1 (5 bases). The CDR3 contains 13 residues. The germline CDR1 and CDR2 sequences are MNHNS and SASEGT. The V gene lost 11 bases and the J gene lost 3 bases, with 14 bases spanning the gap. The CDR3 region has the DNA TGTGCCTACGGGGGACCGACCAATCAGCCCCAGCATTTT. Protein sequence: CAYGGPTNQPQHF.

The sample holds a few counts of this clone. This chain connects TRBV2 to TRBJ2-2, with 13 nucleotides matching TRBD2. The CDR3 covers 17 residues. Germline V CDR1 and CDR2: SNHLY, FYNNEI. Trimming removed 4 bases from V and 1 base from J; junction bases left unmatched: 3. The CDR3, as DNA: TGTGCCAGCAGTGGGACTAGCGGGAGCGGGAACACCGGGGAGCTGTTTTTT. Amino acids: CASSGTSGSGNTGELFF.

The chain has TRBV9 and TRBJ2-2; no clear D gene. The germline V gene has CDR1 SGDLS and CDR2 YYNGEE. CDR3 length: 15 residues. Trimming pared 6 bases from V and 7 bases from J, leaving 19 bases between. CDR3 residues: CASNGDGAVDGELFF. The DNA of the CDR3 is TGTGCCAGCAACGGAGACGGCGCGGTGGACGGGGAGCTGTTTTTT.

J is TRBJ2-1 and V is TRBV4-2; 7 bases map to TRBD2. This CDR3 is built from 15 residues. The V and J ends lost 0 bases and 5 bases, in that order; junction bases with no gene match: 4. In germline, CDR1 is LGHNA, CDR2 YNFKEQ. CDR3 nucleotides: TGTGCCAGCAGCCAAGAGCCTAGCGGCAACAATGAGCAGTTCTTC. Translating it yields CASSQEPSGNNEQFF.

This clone has only a few counts. The rearrangement links TRBV29-1 to TRBJ2-2; TRBD1 matches at 8 bases. The V gene end was trimmed by 5 bases and the J gene end by 2 bases; junction bases not matched to a gene: 4. This CDR3 spans 14 amino acids. Germline CDR1 and CDR2: SQVTM and ANQGSEA. Here the CDR3 reads CSVKGQENTGELFF. CDR3 sequence (DNA): TGCAGCGTTAAGGGACAGGAAAACACCGGGGAGCTGTTTTTT.

V gene TRBV29-1 combines with J gene TRBJ2-7, with D perhaps given as TRBD1 or TRBD2 (5 bases each). In germline, CDR1 is SQVTM, CDR2 ANQGSEA. Trimming pared 4 bases from V and 1 base from J, leaving 17 bases between. The CDR3 loop spans 15 amino acids. CDR3 sequence reads: CSVVLRGALSYEQYF. The CDR3 DNA follows: TGCAGCGTTGTCCTCCGGGGCGCCCTTTCCTACGAGCAGTACTTC.

The V call is TRBV5-1, the J call TRBJ1-1, with D perhaps matching TRBD1 (6 bases). The CDR3 consists of 15 residues. Germline lookup yields CDR1 SGHRS and CDR2 YFSETQ. V lost 1 base and J lost 5, with 15 bases in between. CDR3 bases: TGCGCCAGCAGCTTGACACAGGGACGCCAGACTGAAGCTTTCTTT. Amino acid sequence: CASSLTQGRQTEAFF.

The table lists this clone with a few counts. V is TRBV5-1 and J is TRBJ2-3; D is ambiguous. This CDR3 is built from 13 residues. The V end lost 0 bases, the J end lost 3 bases, and 5 bases lay between the germline ends. The germline CDR1 and CDR2 sequences are SGHRS and YFSETQ. DNA for the CDR3: TGCGCCAGCAGCTTGGGGCTTACAGATACGCAGTATTTT. It specifies CASSLGLTDTQYF.

This clone was seen more than once but under ten times. The V and J genes are TRBV4-1 and TRBJ2-5; D is possibly TRBD1 (6 bases). V lost 1 base to trimming and J lost 4 bases, with 19 bases between them. The germline gives CDR1 MGHRA, CDR2 YSYEKL. The CDR3 totals 17 residues. For the CDR3, the DNA is TGCGCCAGCAGCCAAGCGCCCCCACAGGGATCCGGAGAGACCCAGTACTTC. Its translation is CASSQAPPQGSGETQYF.

This clone was found a few times. This chain uses TRBV30 with TRBJ1-3, with TRBD1 matching 7 bases. Germline values: CDR1 GTSNPN, CDR2 SVGIG (reference sequence). CDR3 length: 14 residues. The V segment lost 0 bases and the J segment 4 bases; nucleotides outside the gene matches: 3. Written as DNA, the CDR3 is TGTGCCTGGAGTGTGACAGGGACAGGAAACACCATATATTTT. Its protein product is CAWSVTGTGNTIYF.

In its sample, this clone was seen a few times. This chain connects TRBV9 to TRBJ2-1; 8 bases fit TRBD2. This CDR3 comprises 15 residues. V dropped 0 bases and J dropped 8; count of bases not matched to a gene: 7. Per the germline V gene, CDR1 is SGDLS and CDR2 is YYNGEE. The CDR3 coding sequence is TGTGCCAGCAGCGTAGGAGGACTAGCCGGGGATGAGCAGTTCTTC. Its translation is CASSVGGLAGDEQFF.

This clone was detected once. The V and J genes are TRBV29-1 and TRBJ1-4, with D possibly being TRBD1 (6 bases). Between the trimmed V and J ends, which lost 4 bases and 4 bases, there was a span of 10 bases. The germline CDR1 and CDR2 sequences are SQVTM and ANQGSEA. This CDR3 region has 13 residues. The CDR3 DNA reads TGCAGCGTTGCGAGGGGGAATAATGAAAAACTGTTTTTT. As protein: CSVARGNNEKLFF.

This clone occurred once. V is TRBV5-1 and J is TRBJ2-1; the match to TRBD2 covers 7 bases. Losses at the gene ends were 6 bases for V and 2 bases for J; bases not matched to a gene: 8. Germline loops: CDR1 SGHRS, CDR2 YFSETQ. This CDR3 has 15 residues. This CDR3 reads CASNLAGATYNEQFF. Written as DNA, the CDR3 is TGCGCCAGCAATTTGGCGGGAGCCACCTACAATGAGCAGTTCTTC.

In its sample, this clone was seen a few times. This sequence joins TRBV2 and TRBJ1-4; D gene unclear. Germline V gene lookup returns CDR1 SNHLY and CDR2 FYNNEI. Trimming removed 7 bases at V and 4 bases at J, with 10 bases between. The CDR3 spans 13 residues. CDR3 amino acids: CASTRVLNEKLFF. CDR3 sequence (DNA): TGTGCCAGCACCCGGGTCCTTAATGAAAAACTGTTTTTT.

This clone has ten or more counts. The CDR3 sequence is CAISESAADEQYF. CDR3 nucleotides: TGTGCCATCAGTGAGTCTGCAGCGGACGAGCAGTACTTC. The V and J genes are TRBV10-3 and TRBJ2-7; maybe TRBD2 (5 bases). The CDR3 spans 13 residues. The V end was cut by 0 bases, the J end by 5 bases, with 8 bases between. From germline, CDR1 is ENHRY and CDR2 SYGVKD.

The chain couples TRBV30 to TRBJ2-1; 10 bases fit TRBD2. Germline V gene lookup returns CDR1 GTSNPN and CDR2 SVGIG (reference sequence). V shed 2 bases and J 0 bases; nucleotides not matched to a gene: 16. The CDR3 loop spans 20 amino acids. Written as DNA, the CDR3 is TGTGCCTGGAGTCTCAAGCGGGAGGGCCTACCGACCCCCTCCTACAATGAGCAGTTCTTC. Translation gives CAWSLKREGLPTPSYNEQFF.